This entry lists 29 T cell receptor beta chains sequenced from one sample in a study of metastatic and nonmetastatic thyroid tumors. Patients had received no treatment of any kind before thyroid surgery. TCRdb re-clonotyped the PCR reads through MiXCR. The sample holds more than 40,000 clones; roughly 4% are singletons and the top ten take around 9.6%. The sample comprised blood. The source is a female donor with papillary thyroid cancer or a benign thyroid nodule (not recorded which). Some clones in this sample may be carry-over from other donors' samples.

In its sample, this clone was seen many times. The chain has TRBV6-1 and TRBJ2-7, with a possible D match to TRBD1 (5 bases). In germline, CDR1 is MNHNS, CDR2 SASEGT. Trimming removed 2 bases at V and 7 bases at J, with 15 bases between. The CDR3 is 14 amino acids. The CDR3 DNA follows: TGTGCCAGCAGTGAACCCGCCACAGGTGGGGAGCAGTACTTC. Protein product: CASSEPATGGEQYF.

As regards this clone: Given a much more abundant clone one base away, this may be a read error. V gene TRBV9 combines with J gene TRBJ2-1, with unresolved D. This CDR3 contains 11 residues. The ends were cut back, 1 base at V and 6 bases at J, with 2 bases in the middle. From germline, CDR1 is SGDLS and CDR2 YYNGEE. CDR3 amino acids: CASSVSNEQFF. The CDR3 bases are TGTGCCAGCAGCGTATCCAATGAGCAGTTCTTC.

There are many counts of this clone. The chain links TRBV6-1 to TRBJ2-1; perhaps TRBD1 as D (6 bases). Trimming removed 6 bases at V and 4 bases at J, with 16 bases between. Germline CDR1 reads MNHNS; CDR2 reads SASEGT. There are 15 residues in the CDR3. The chain's CDR3 is CASSDGQGGYNEQFF. The CDR3 DNA reads as TGTGCCAGCAGCGATGGACAAGGGGGATACAATGAGCAGTTCTTC.

CDR3 loop: CASSRQQGDTQYF. Written as DNA, the CDR3 is TGTGCCAGCAGTCGACAACAGGGAGATACGCAGTATTTT. V usage is TRBV12-3 or TRBV12-4 and J usage is TRBJ2-3, with D perhaps TRBD1 (6 bases). V was trimmed by 5 bases and J by 5 bases, leaving 11 bases between them. CDR3 size: 13 residues.

This clone was seen ten or more times. This could be a read error, since a much larger clone is one nucleotide away. V gene TRBV12-3 or TRBV12-4 combines with J gene TRBJ2-7, with D perhaps matching TRBD2 (6 bases). CDR3 length: 14 residues. CDR3 loop: CAGSFQEGPYEQYF. The DNA of the CDR3 is TGTGCCGGCAGTTTTCAGGAGGGGCCCTACGAGCAGTACTTC.

This clone showed up just a few times. The chain uses TRBV6-1 and TRBJ1-1; possibly TRBD1 for D (5 bases). The CDR3 spans 12 residues. V was cut by 8 bases and J by 2 bases, with 9 bases left in between. Germline CDR1 is MNHNS and CDR2 is SASEGT. CDR3 nucleotides: TGTGCCAGCGGGGACGGAAACACTGAAGCTTTCTTT. Protein sequence: CASGDGNTEAFF.

This clone rates as medium-sized. The rearrangement links TRBV6-2 or TRBV6-3 to TRBJ1-2, with 8 bases lining up with TRBD1. The V segment lost 6 bases and the J segment 6 bases; nucleotides outside the gene matches: 9. Germline CDR1 reads MNHEY; CDR2 reads SVGEGT. The CDR3 totals 14 residues. Here the CDR3 DNA reads TGTGCCAGCAGACCAGTGGACAGGGAGGATGGCTACACCTTC. This sequence encodes CASRPVDREDGYTF.

This clone has a count of ten or more. Other DNA sequences within the sample encode an identical CDR3. The chain has TRBV18 and TRBJ2-2; the match to TRBD2 covers 10 bases. V gave up 3 bases and J gave up 6 bases; unmatched junction bases: 7. The length of the CDR3 is 16 residues. Germline V gene lookup returns CDR1 KGHSH and CDR2 LQKENI. CDR3 sequence (DNA): TGTGCCAGCTCACCGCCGGGACTAGCGTACGCCGGGGAGCTGTTTTTT. This gives the protein CASSPPGLAYAGELFF.

This clone was counted a single time. Relative to the germline gene, one junction end is altered; a read error may explain this. V usage is TRBV15 and J usage is TRBJ1-3; no clear D gene. There are 13 residues in the CDR3. The germline V gene has CDR1 LNHNV and CDR2 YYDKDF (reference sequence). CDR3 sequence (DNA): TGTGCCGCCAGCAGAGATCAATGGGACACCATATATTTT. Translating it yields CAASRDQWDTIYF.

This clone was seen many times. V is TRBV27 and J is TRBJ2-1; D is unresolved. V lost 5 bases to trimming and J lost 3 bases, with 5 bases between them. The CDR3 covers 12 residues. The germline V gene has CDR1 MNHEY and CDR2 SMNVEV (reference sequence). The CDR3 loop reads CASSLDYNEQFF. DNA for the CDR3: TGTGCCAGCAGTCTAGACTACAATGAGCAGTTCTTC.

This clone has a count of ten or more. The chain couples TRBV20-1 to TRBJ2-3; tentative D call: TRBD2 (5 bases). This CDR3 spans 14 amino acids. Between the trimmed V and J ends, which lost 3 bases and 6 bases, there was a span of 16 bases. Germline loops: CDR1 DFQATT, CDR2 SNEGSKA (reference sequence). This CDR3 is CSASASFRSDTQYF. The CDR3 DNA is TGCAGTGCTAGTGCTAGCTTCAGGTCGGATACGCAGTATTTT.

This clone was seen repeatedly, ten times or more. This rearrangement joins TRBV6-4 to TRBJ2-2; TRBD2 matches at 14 bases. V lost 0 bases and J lost 6; bases outside the gene matches: 0. Germline V lookup: CDR1 MRHNA, CDR2 SNTAGT. The CDR3 is made up of 16 amino acids. This chain's CDR3 is CASSDSGLAGAGELFF. The CDR3 DNA follows: TGTGCCAGCAGTGACTCGGGACTAGCGGGGGCCGGGGAGCTGTTTTTT.

This clone has more than one count but fewer than ten. The gene calls are TRBV6-1 and TRBJ2-5, with TRBD1 matching 10 bases. Germline trimming cut 5 bases from V and 3 bases from J; bases unmatched to any gene: 3. This CDR3 contains 14 residues. Germline CDR1 MNHNS, CDR2 SASEGT. CDR3 DNA sequence: TGTGCCAGCAGTAGAGGGACAGGGGAAGAGACCCAGTACTTC. This sequence encodes CASSRGTGEETQYF.

Note on this clone: A much larger clone lies a single base off, so this may be a read error. The CDR3: CSVEGSGMGLDTQYF. In DNA, the CDR3 is TGCAGCGTTGAAGGGTCAGGGATGGGGCTAGATACGCAGTATTTT. This rearrangement joins TRBV29-1 to TRBJ2-3; D is possibly TRBD1 (5 bases). Trimming removed 1 base from V and 5 bases from J, with 16 bases in between. CDR3 length: 15 amino acids. In germline, CDR1 is SQVTM, CDR2 ANQGSEA.

Only a few counts were recorded for this clone. An end of the junction does not agree with germline; a read error may underlie this. The chain employs TRBV6-1 and TRBJ2-2; maybe TRBD1 (6 bases). CDR1 MNHNS and CDR2 SASEGT come from the germline V gene. This CDR3 region has 15 residues. This CDR3 reads CASSSRQDFNGELFF. The CDR3 DNA sequence: TGTGCCAGCAGTAGCCGACAGGACTTCAACGGGGAGCTGTTCTTT.

This clone was counted at least ten times. The chain has TRBV20-1 and TRBJ2-7, with no clear D. This CDR3 comprises 15 residues. With 0 bases removed from V and 4 bases from J, the gap between germline ends came to 16 bases. The germline V gene encodes CDR1 DFQATT and CDR2 SNEGSKA (reference sequence). CDR3 nucleotides: TGCAGTGCTAGAGATCTGTCAGGCCAAGGGTACGAGCAGTACTTC. Its protein is CSARDLSGQGYEQYF.

This clone was found a few times. J is TRBJ1-6 and V is TRBV19; 9 nucleotides line up with TRBD1. Trimming took 1 base from V and 10 from J; bases not matched to a gene: 8. The CDR3 totals 16 residues. Germline V gene sequence: CDR1 LNHDA, CDR2 SQIVND (reference sequence). As DNA, the CDR3 is TGTGCCAGTAGTATAGCTTCGGGACAGGGAATCTCACCCCTCCACTTT. It is translated as CASSIASGQGISPLHF. Variable domain in full (rest from reference TRBV19 and TRBJ1-6): DGGITQSPKYLFRKEGQNVTLSCEQNLNHDAMYWYRQDPGQGLRLIYYSQIVNDFQKGDIAEGYSVSREKKESFPLTVTSAQKNPTAFYLCASSIASGQGISPLHFGNGTRLTVT.

The genes are TRBV28 and TRBJ1-5; 10 positions match TRBD1. CDR3 length: 12 amino acids. Germline values: CDR1 MDHEN, CDR2 SYDVKM. CDR3 sequence reads: CATGTGDQPQHF. Here the CDR3 DNA reads TGTGCGACAGGGACAGGGGATCAGCCCCAGCATTTT.

This clone has just a few counts. The rearrangement joins TRBV6-6 to TRBJ2-1; TRBD2 is a possible D gene (5 bases). Trimming left V 2 bases short and J 10 bases short, with 9 bases between. Germline CDR1 MNHNY, CDR2 SVGAGI (reference sequence). The CDR3 runs 12 residues. This CDR3 reads CASSYHEGEQFF. The CDR3 bases are TGTGCCAGCAGTTACCACGAGGGCGAGCAGTTCTTC.

The chain recombines TRBV5-1 with TRBJ1-6; no clear D. The germline V and J ends were trimmed by 4 bases and 9 bases, with 17 bases remaining between them. The germline gives CDR1 SGHRS, CDR2 YFSETQ. The CDR3 has 15 residues. Written as DNA, the CDR3 is TGCGCCAGCAGCGCCCGGCAGGCAGGAACTTCACCCCTCCACTTT. It yields the protein CASSARQAGTSPLHF. The full variable domain, in which reference TRBV5-1 and TRBJ1-6 provide the parts outside the CDR3, is KAGVTQTPRYLIKTRGQQVTLSCSPISGHRSVSWYQQTPGQGLQFLFEYFSETQRNKGNFPGRFSGRQFSNSRSEMNVSTLELGDSALYLCASSARQAGTSPLHFGNGTRLTVT.

The CDR3 DNA reads as TGCAGTGCTAGGGCTTTTAGCGGGAGGAGGGCAAATGAGCAGTTCTTC. Translating it yields CSARAFSGRRANEQFF. The chain links TRBV20-1 to TRBJ2-1; 10 bases fit TRBD2. The CDR3 is made up of 16 amino acids. V lost 3 bases to trimming and J lost 7 bases; unmatched junction nucleotides: 12. The germline V gene encodes CDR1 DFQATT and CDR2 SNEGSKA (reference sequence).

This clone was counted between two and nine times. The chain is built from TRBV20-1 and TRBJ2-3; the match to TRBD2 covers 9 bases. V shed 5 bases, J shed 0 bases, and the junction held 18 bases outside the gene matches. CDR1 and CDR2 from the germline V gene are DFQATT and SNEGSKA (reference sequence). The CDR3 contains 19 residues. The CDR3 loop is CSAGSSFASGGFSTDTQYF. Here the CDR3 DNA reads TGCAGTGCTGGTAGTTCGTTTGCAAGCGGGGGGTTCAGCACAGATACGCAGTATTTT.

This clone has just a few counts. This chain connects TRBV7-9 to TRBJ2-7; D gene unclear. The V end lost 1 base, the J end lost 7 bases, and 11 bases lay between the germline ends. Germline V gene lookup returns CDR1 SEHNR and CDR2 FQNEAQ (reference sequence). This CDR3 has 13 residues. The CDR3 loop reads CASSLEKGAEQYF. CDR3 DNA: TGTGCCAGCAGCTTAGAAAAGGGTGCGGAGCAGTACTTC.

This clone was counted only a few times. The genes are TRBV6-1 and TRBJ1-4; D not certain. The V gene lost 3 bases and the J gene lost 1 base, with 9 bases spanning the gap. This CDR3 spans 15 amino acids. Per germline, CDR1 MNHNS and CDR2 SASEGT. The CDR3 spells CASSEAGGTNEKLFF. Written as DNA, the CDR3 is TGTGCCAGCAGTGAGGCGGGAGGAACTAATGAAAAACTGTTTTTT.

In this sample, this clone turned up a few times. J is TRBJ2-7 and V is TRBV6-1; 9 positions match TRBD1. CDR1 is MNHNS and CDR2 is SASEGT in the germline V gene. The V gene end was trimmed by 5 bases and the J gene end by 4 bases; junction bases not matched to a gene: 3. The CDR3 length is 13 residues. The CDR3 sequence: CASSRTGVYEQYF. The CDR3 nucleotides are TGTGCCAGCAGTCGGACAGGGGTTTACGAGCAGTACTTC.

This clone was counted many times. This chain joins TRBV5-6 and TRBJ1-5; the D gene is possibly TRBD1 (6 bases). The CDR3 runs to 15 residues. Trimming took off 1 base at V and 2 bases at J, with 10 bases between the two ends. The germline V gene encodes CDR1 SGHDT and CDR2 YYEEEE. In DNA form, the CDR3 reads TGTGCCAGCAGCTTGAGGGCAGGGGGCAATCAGCCCCAGCATTTT. It codes for CASSLRAGGNQPQHF.

This clone was recorded at least ten times. The chain couples TRBV5-4 to TRBJ2-1; the D gene is possibly TRBD1 (5 bases). The CDR3 is 13 residues long. Germline-derived CDR1 and CDR2 are SGHNT and YYREEE (reference sequence). The V gene lost 2 bases and the J gene lost 7 bases, with 10 bases spanning the gap. The CDR3 coding sequence is TGTGCCAGCAGCTTCTCAGCAGGGAATGAGCAGTTCTTC. This codes for CASSFSAGNEQFF.

This clone came up many times. V is TRBV20-1 and J is TRBJ2-7; 7 positions match TRBD1. The CDR3 loop spans 12 amino acids. The V gene's germline CDR1 is DFQATT and CDR2 SNEGSKA (reference sequence). V lost 6 bases, J lost 5 bases, and 7 bases stayed unmatched. As DNA, the CDR3 is TGCAGTGCCAGCGACAGGGTCCACGAGCAGTACTTC. This sequence encodes CSASDRVHEQYF.

The chain employs TRBV7-6 and TRBJ2-2; tentative D call: TRBD2 (6 bases). Germline loops: CDR1 SGHVS, CDR2 FNYEAQ. The CDR3 covers 15 residues. Trimming shortened V by 4 bases and J by 0 bases, and 9 bases separated the two germline ends. The CDR3 nucleotides are TGTGCCAGCAGCTCCGGGACTGCGAACACCGGGGAGCTGTTTTTT. Translation: CASSSGTANTGELFF. Complete variable domain (other parts from reference TRBV7-6 and TRBJ2-2): GAGVSQSPRYKVTKRGQDVALRCDPISGHVSLYWYRQALGQGPEFLTYFNYEAQQDKSGLPNDRFSAERPEGSISTLTIQRTEQRDSAMYRCASSSGTANTGELFFGEGSRLTVL.